This TCR beta chain stems from a study of T cells expressing NK-cell markers. For the study at large: Out of eight donors sequenced, seven tested HCMV-seropositive and the remaining one seronegative. Whole-study results and caveats: Among several donors, these clonotypes also ranked first in the CD3+CD56-NKG2C+ fraction. For 6 or 7 donors, the dominant NKG2C+ clonotypes made up about 1.0-7.5% of their CD8+ T cells.

The CDR3 totals 14 residues. Germline V CDR1 and CDR2: LGHNA, YNFKEQ. No DNA is given; TCRdb re-called the 5' RACE reads and lists each CDR3 protein once. In all, the sample yields 550,000 or so distinct CDR3 sequences. Remarks on this clonotype: The antigen remains undetermined.

The TCR comes from a man in his late teens or twenties in good health. The V gene is TRBV4-2, the J gene TRBJ1-2; TCRdb calls TRBD1, which cannot be checked without DNA. Sequences were obtained from blood T cells: a sorted CD56 or NKG2C T cell subset, CD4+ or CD8+ T cells, or bulk PBMC T cells (not recorded which). The CDR3 loop is CASSQQGQAPGYTF.